A single sample is the source of the 29 T cell receptor beta chains below, sequenced in a study of T cells expressing NK-cell markers. TCRdb reworked the 5' RACE reads into one entry per CDR3 protein, no DNA. The sample's table shows about 410,000 distinct CDR3 sequences. The sample consisted of blood T cells: a sorted CD56 or NKG2C T cell subset, CD4+ or CD8+ T cells, or bulk PBMC T cells (not recorded which). The receptor source for this set is a woman between 50 and 59 years old in good health.

The rearrangement links TRBV5-6 to TRBJ2-1; TCRdb's D call of TRBD1 is untestable without DNA. CDR1 and CDR2 from the germline V gene are SGHDT and YYEEEE. The CDR3 sequence is 14 residues long. CDR3 region: CASRPGERHNEQFF.

The V gene is TRBV5-1, the J gene TRBJ2-3; TCRdb calls TRBD1, which cannot be checked without DNA. Germline V gives CDR1 SGHRS, CDR2 YFSETQ. This CDR3 has 12 residues. CDR3 loop: CASGLRGDTQYF.

The chain uses TRBV7-9 and TRBJ1-4; TCRdb selects TRBD1, and the lack of DNA leaves this call unchecked. CDR3 length: 12 residues. CDR1 SEHNR and CDR2 FQNEAQ come from the germline V gene (reference sequence). CDR3 amino acids: CAVRDRNEKLFF.

The rearrangement uses TRBV20-1 and TRBJ2-3; with no DNA, the TCRdb D assignment of TRBD2 cannot be verified. The CDR3 runs 16 residues. The germline V gene encodes CDR1 DFQATT and CDR2 SNEGSKA (reference sequence). This chain's CDR3 is CSASGTSGRVGDTQYF.

The CDR3 protein is CASTFVWEQYF. The rearrangement joins TRBV6-1 to TRBJ2-7. This CDR3 is built from 11 residues. CDR1 and CDR2 from the germline V gene are MNHNS and SASEGT.

The J gene is TRBJ2-3, the V gene TRBV4-1; TCRdb outputs TRBD1, but without DNA this stays unchecked. Germline assignment: CDR1 MGHRA and CDR2 YSYEKL. The CDR3 runs to 16 residues. The CDR3 here is CASSQDDRGGTDTQYF.

This rearrangement joins TRBV20-1 to TRBJ2-3; TCRdb selects TRBD2, and the lack of DNA leaves this call unchecked. The CDR3 sequence is 14 residues long. The germline V gene has CDR1 DFQATT and CDR2 SNEGSKA (reference sequence). The CDR3 loop is CSAEKSGSTDTQYF.

The chain employs TRBV7-2 and TRBJ2-3; TCRdb names TRBD2, which stays unverified in the absence of DNA. This CDR3 has 15 residues. Germline V gene lookup returns CDR1 SGHTA and CDR2 FQGNSA. Here the CDR3 reads CASSSPDLRTDTQYF.

The gene calls are TRBV29-1 and TRBJ2-1; the TCRdb call, TRBD2, lacks DNA for checking. Looked up from germline, CDR1 is SQVTM and CDR2 is ANQGSEA. The CDR3 consists of 12 residues. CDR3 residues: CSLGLADNEQFF.

This chain connects TRBV30 to TRBJ1-4. The CDR3 contains 13 residues. Germline lookup yields CDR1 GTSNPN and CDR2 SVGIG (reference sequence). The chain's CDR3 is CAWRIGGVEKLFF.

The rearrangement uses TRBV10-3 and TRBJ1-5; checking the TCRdb D call of TRBD1 is not possible without DNA. CDR1 ENHRY and CDR2 SYGVKD come from the germline V gene. This CDR3 region has 14 residues. The CDR3 region is CAISATGSNQPQHF.

The chain joins TRBV7-9 to TRBJ2-1; the TRBD2 assignment by TCRdb is unverifiable without DNA. The CDR3 is made up of 13 amino acids. The germline V gene encodes CDR1 SEHNR and CDR2 FQNEAQ (reference sequence). CDR3 region: CASSVSGRGEQFF. The variable domain in full, completed from reference TRBV7-9 and TRBJ2-1, reads DTGVSQNPRHKITKRGQNVTFRCDPISEHNRLYWYRQTLGQGPEFLTYFQNEAQLEKSRLLSDRFSAERPKGSFSTLEIQRTEQGDSAMYLCASSVSGRGEQFFGPGTRLTVL.

V and J are TRBV7-9 and TRBJ2-3. This CDR3 has 14 amino acids. Germline assignment: CDR1 SEHNR and CDR2 FQNEAQ (reference sequence). The CDR3 region is CASSLGGKLNTQYF.

The chain employs TRBV12-3 or TRBV12-4 and TRBJ2-7; the TCRdb call, TRBD2, lacks DNA for checking. The CDR3 has 12 residues. The CDR3 spells CASSSAGGEQYF.

This chain links TRBV20-1 with TRBJ2-3; with no DNA, the TCRdb D assignment of TRBD2 cannot be verified. From germline, CDR1 is DFQATT and CDR2 SNEGSKA (reference sequence). This CDR3 region has 16 residues. The CDR3: CSARDSPAGSTDTQYF.

The V gene is TRBV30, the J gene TRBJ2-1; the TCRdb call, TRBD2, lacks DNA for checking. CDR1 and CDR2 (germline): GTSNPN, SVGIG (reference sequence). The CDR3 is 13 residues long. CDR3 in amino acids: CAWVGRVDNEQFF. Full variable domain (missing parts from reference TRBV30 and TRBJ2-1): SQTIHQWPATLVQPVGSPLSLECTVEGTSNPNLYWYRQAAGRGLQLLFYSVGIGQISSEVPQNLSASRPQDRQFILSSKKLLLSDSGFYLCAWVGRVDNEQFFGPGTRLTVL.

The chain joins TRBV5-6 to TRBJ1-4. Germline-derived CDR1 and CDR2 are SGHDT and YYEEEE. CDR3 size: 14 residues. The CDR3 sequence is CASSLHSLGEKLFF.

The chain carries TRBV5-1 and TRBJ2-5; TCRdb calls TRBD1, which cannot be checked without DNA. Germline CDR1 reads SGHRS; CDR2 reads YFSETQ. CDR3 length: 16 amino acids. This CDR3 reads CASSPYETGGQETQYF.

The chain joins TRBV25-1 to TRBJ2-3; as DNA is missing, the TRBD2 call by TCRdb cannot be tested. Germline CDR1 reads MGHDK; CDR2 reads SYGVNS. This CDR3 comprises 17 residues. CDR3 protein: CASSSPTSSGKADTQYF.

The CDR3 spells CASSYSRGANYGYTF. J is TRBJ1-2 and V is TRBV6-5. Germline CDR1 MNHEY, CDR2 SVGAGI. CDR3 length: 15 residues.

V usage is TRBV5-1 and J usage is TRBJ2-1; TCRdb selects TRBD1, and the lack of DNA leaves this call unchecked. CDR3 size: 14 residues. CDR1 is SGHRS and CDR2 is YFSETQ in the germline V gene. This CDR3 is CASSPRTGGAEQFF.

The chain links TRBV12-5 to TRBJ2-2; the TRBD1 assignment by TCRdb is unverifiable without DNA. CDR3 length equals 17 residues. The germline gives CDR1 LGHNT, CDR2 FRNRAP. This CDR3 reads CASGPPETGGYTGELFF.

This chain uses TRBV13 with TRBJ2-3; TCRdb picks TRBD1, but there is no DNA to check that call. CDR1 PRHDT and CDR2 FYEKMQ come from the germline V gene (reference sequence). This CDR3 region has 12 residues. The CDR3 loop is CASSRRGDTQYF. Full variable domain (missing parts from reference TRBV13 and TRBJ2-3): AAGVIQSPRHLIKEKRETATLKCYPIPRHDTVYWYQQGPGQDPQFLISFYEKMQSDKGSIPDRFSAQQFSDYHSELNMSSLELGDSALYFCASSRRGDTQYFGPGTRLTVL.

The chain has TRBV18 and TRBJ1-1; TCRdb selects TRBD1, and the lack of DNA leaves this call unchecked. This CDR3 region has 13 residues. Germline V gene sequence: CDR1 KGHSH, CDR2 LQKENI. The CDR3 spells CASELRGRTEAFF.

V usage is TRBV7-2 and J usage is TRBJ2-7. Germline CDR1 is SGHTA and CDR2 is FQGNSA. The CDR3 is made up of 13 amino acids. CDR3 residues: CASSFPTLREQYF.

The chain's CDR3 is CATSRDRLGTASSYEQYF. The chain recombines TRBV15 with TRBJ2-7. Germline-derived CDR1 and CDR2 are LNHNV and YYDKDF (reference sequence). This CDR3 has 18 amino acids.

This chain links TRBV29-1 with TRBJ2-5; TCRdb picks TRBD1, but there is no DNA to check that call. This CDR3 comprises 15 residues. CDR1 SQVTM and CDR2 ANQGSEA come from the germline V gene. The CDR3 sequence is CSVEVIGIQGETQYF.

The V and J genes are TRBV11-2 and TRBJ1-1; with no DNA, the TCRdb D assignment of TRBD1 cannot be verified. CDR3 length: 13 residues. Germline V gives CDR1 SGHAT, CDR2 FQNNGV. The CDR3 loop reads CASIPTGNAEAFF.

The chain has TRBV30 and TRBJ2-2; TCRdb reports TRBD2, a call that lacks DNA to check it against. Germline V gene data show CDR1 as GTSNPN and CDR2 as SVGIG (reference sequence). CDR3 length equals 14 residues. CDR3 sequence: CAWRVAGGPGELFF.